A single sample is the source of the 13 T cell receptor beta chains below, sequenced in a study of cytomegalovirus exposure and HLA in healthy donors. 60 Vbeta and 13 Jbeta primers were used in PCR. The method was immunoSEQ multiplex PCR; TCRdb's version includes in-frame clones alone and lacks a portion of them. Here the sample spans just over 200,000 clones, roughly 84% being singletons. Sequenced material: PBMCs. The receptors were gathered from a man aged 50 to 59 in good health and CMV-seronegative.

J is TRBJ1-2 and V is TRBV10-3, with D perhaps TRBD1 (6 bases). From germline, CDR1 is ENHRY and CDR2 SYGVKD. Trimming pared 3 bases from V and 2 bases from J, leaving 16 bases between. The length of the CDR3 is 16 residues. The CDR3 protein is CAISDSTGGRNYGYTF. CDR3 in DNA: TGTGCCATCAGTGACTCCACCGGGGGGCGGAACTATGGCTACACCTTC.

This clone was picked up a small number of times. The CDR3 loop reads CASSPDTGAYEQYF. In nucleotides, the CDR3 is TGTGCCAGCTCACCAGACACAGGGGCCTACGAGCAGTACTTC. The chain recombines TRBV18 with TRBJ2-7; TRBD1 matches at 7 bases. Trimming removed 2 bases from V and 2 bases from J; junction bases left unmatched: 3. In germline, CDR1 is KGHSH, CDR2 LQKENI. This CDR3 comprises 14 residues.

The gene calls are TRBV18 and TRBJ2-5; TRBD1 agrees at 7 bases. Germline loops: CDR1 KGHSH, CDR2 LQKENI. J lost 5 bases, V lost 4 bases, and 7 bases had no gene match. The CDR3 loop spans 14 amino acids. The CDR3 nucleotides read TGTGCCAGCTCACGCCGGGACAGCCTTGAGACCCAGTACTTC. As protein: CASSRRDSLETQYF.

The V and J genes are TRBV4-2 and TRBJ2-3; 12 bases align to TRBD2. CDR3 length: 16 residues. CDR1 LGHNA and CDR2 YNFKEQ come from the germline V gene. V dropped 1 base and J dropped 5; count of bases not matched to a gene: 4. The CDR3 DNA is TGTGCCAGCAGCCAAGGACTAGCGGGAGACGGAGATACGCAGTATTTT. Translated, it gives CASSQGLAGDGDTQYF.

This clone was counted between two and nine times. In nucleotides, the CDR3 is TGTGCCAGCAGTTACTCGGGGCAGGGGACCTATGGCTACACCTTC. Residues: CASSYSGQGTYGYTF. The chain uses TRBV6-5 and TRBJ1-2; D perhaps matches TRBD1 (6 bases). The CDR3 has 15 residues. Trimming pared 0 bases from V and 4 bases from J, leaving 12 bases between. Germline CDR1 is MNHEY and CDR2 is SVGAGI.

The J gene is TRBJ2-5, the V gene TRBV11-2; possible D gene TRBD1, 6 bases. The last part of the DNA fits TRBJ2-7 better; the J call may be wrong. Germline lookup yields CDR1 SGHAT and CDR2 FQNNGV. The CDR3 consists of 13 residues. CDR3 in amino acids: CASSLGGRYEQYF. The CDR3 DNA reads TGTGCCAGCAGCTTAGGGGGGCGCTACGAGCAGTACTTC.

The chain combines TRBV5-1 with TRBJ2-2; D is possibly TRBD2 (5 bases). The CDR3 has 15 amino acids. Trimming left V 5 bases short and J 0 bases short, with 11 bases between. Germline V CDR1 and CDR2: SGHRS, YFSETQ. The CDR3 bases are TGCGCCAGCAGTCCTGACGGGGCGAACACCGGGGAGCTGTTTTTT. Its translation is CASSPDGANTGELFF.

This chain connects TRBV6-6 to TRBJ2-1, with 11 bases lining up with TRBD1. Germline loops: CDR1 MNHNY, CDR2 SVGAGI (reference sequence). The CDR3 is 14 residues long. V shed 6 bases and J 7 bases; nucleotides not matched to a gene: 5. Written as DNA, the CDR3 is TGTGCCAGCAGCCCGGGACAGGGGGGAAATGAGCAGTTCTTC. This codes for CASSPGQGGNEQFF.

V usage is TRBV7-2 and J usage is TRBJ2-7; no firm D call. The CDR3 loop spans 13 amino acids. The V end was cut by 1 base, the J end by 3 bases, with 7 bases between. CDR1 and CDR2 from the germline V gene are SGHTA and FQGNSA. CDR3 nucleotides: TGTGCCAGCAGCTTAGTCCCTAACTACGAGCAGTACTTC. It is translated as CASSLVPNYEQYF. Supplemented by reference TRBV7-2 and TRBJ2-7, the full variable domain reads GAGVSQSPSNKVTEKGKDVELRCDPISGHTALYWYRQSLGQGLEFLIYFQGNSAPDKSGLPSDRFSAERTGGSVSTLTIQRTQQEDSAVYLCASSLVPNYEQYFGPGTRLTVT.

This clone occurred a few times. This chain joins TRBV27 and TRBJ1-5, with 8 bases matching TRBD1. CDR3 size: 15 residues. Germline V gives CDR1 MNHEY, CDR2 SMNVEV (reference sequence). The ends lost 5 bases at V and 5 bases at J; junction bases unmatched: 8. Here the CDR3 reads CASSARQGQDQPQHF. The DNA for the CDR3 is TGTGCCAGCAGTGCCCGACAGGGGCAAGATCAGCCCCAGCATTTT.

V usage is TRBV27 and J usage is TRBJ2-7, with 9 bases lining up with TRBD2. J gave up 5 bases and V 1 base, and 9 bases lay outside the gene matches. This CDR3 is 16 amino acids long. Germline V gives CDR1 MNHEY, CDR2 SMNVEV (reference sequence). DNA of the CDR3: TGTGCCAGCAGTTTATTAAGAGTAGCGGGAGATAACGAGCAGTACTTC. This codes for CASSLLRVAGDNEQYF.

The CDR3 sequence: CATSSGTAYSNQPQHF. In DNA form, the CDR3 reads TGTGCCACCAGCAGTGGGACAGCCTATAGCAATCAGCCCCAGCATTTT. The V call is TRBV15, the J call TRBJ1-5; TRBD1 matches 7 bases. Germline assignment: CDR1 LNHNV and CDR2 YYDKDF (reference sequence). Trimming at V came to 3 bases and at J to 0 bases, leaving 5 bases not matched to a gene. This CDR3 spans 16 amino acids.

In this sample, this clone turned up once. The V and J genes are TRBV27 and TRBJ2-5, with D possibly TRBD1 on 6 matching bases. The V gene lost 5 bases and the J gene lost 3 bases, with 13 bases spanning the gap. CDR1 and CDR2 from the germline V gene are MNHEY and SMNVEV (reference sequence). The length of the CDR3 is 14 residues. The CDR3 loop reads CASSLSGEEETQYF. The CDR3 DNA reads as TGTGCCAGCAGTCTTTCAGGGGAAGAAGAGACCCAGTACTTC.